This T cell receptor (beta chain) was sequenced in a study of vaccination effects on CD4 cells after COVID-19. Study outcomes and limitations: Cross-reactivity with common cold coronaviruses was shown by only 1 of 255 vaccine-induced clones in healthy vaccinees.

The protocol was immunoSEQ multiplex PCR, while the TCRdb copy is restricted to in-frame clones and leaves out a portion. The sample lists about 24,000 clones, roughly three quarters occurring once. About this clone: Antigen unknown.

Within the ViraFEST assay, antigen-specific CD4+ T cells underwent expansion with viral peptide pools prior to sequencing. When ten to eleven days of culture had elapsed, CD4+ T cells were isolated. Each person got two doses of an mRNA SARS-CoV-2 vaccine, BNT162b2 or mRNA-1273. All vaccine recipients tested negative for nucleocapsid antibodies and had never contracted SARS-CoV-2 infection. In the cultures, half the medium was exchanged for IL-2 medium on days 3 and 7. This CDR3 contains 12 residues. The ends were cut back, 0 bases at V and 7 bases at J, with 5 bases in the middle. The sample in question was CD4+ T cells from PBMCs cultured with SARS-CoV-2 spike peptides, obtained after COVID-19 vaccination. The TCR comes from a human donor who received a COVID-19 vaccine. The chain is built from TRBV5-3 and TRBJ1-5; D is ambiguous. TRBV5-3 is identified as an open reading frame with a role that is uncertain. CDR3 sequence reads: CARSLAKQPQHF. DNA of the CDR3: TGTGCCAGAAGCTTGGCCAAGCAGCCCCAGCATTTT.